This is a list of T cell receptor beta chains from one sample in a study of shared clonotypes between healthy human individuals. Profiling relied on immunoSEQ multiplex PCR, and the TCRdb table lists in-frame clones only, not all of them. The table records 750,000 to 1,000,000 clones, over 90% of them present only once. Sequenced input: naive CD8+ T cells sorted from blood. Receptor source: a man younger than 40 in good health. The CDR3 runs from the conserved cysteine through the conserved F or W. Fields, in order: CDR3 length, V gene, J gene, D gene, CDR3 DNA, CDR3 protein. A D gene is named only where the DNA matches it firmly.

13	TRBV29-1	TRBJ2-3	NA	TGCAGCGTTGATGAGGGGGGGACAGATACGCAGTATTTT	CSVDEGGTDTQYF
18	TRBV10-3	TRBJ2-2	TRBD2	TGTGCCATCAGTGGGGGACTAGCGGGAGTGACGGGCACCGGGGAGCTGTTTTTT	CAISGGLAGVTGTGELFF
14	TRBV9	TRBJ1-1	NA	TGTGCCAGCAGCGCCCGGACAGCGAACACTGAAGCTTTCTTT	CASSARTANTEAFF
17	TRBV2	TRBJ2-1	TRBD2	TGTGCCAGCAGTGACGGCGCCCGGGGGGTCTCCTACAATGAGCAGTTCTTC	CASSDGARGVSYNEQFF
14	TRBV27	TRBJ1-1	NA	TGTGCCAGCAGTTTACAACAGATGAACACTGAAGCTTTCTTT	CASSLQQMNTEAFF
13	TRBV5-1	TRBJ1-1	NA	TGCGCCAGCAGCCCCTTCGGGAACACTGAAGCTTTCTTT	CASSPFGNTEAFF
14	TRBV29-1	TRBJ2-7	TRBD1	TGCAGCGTCTCCGGGACAGAAAGCTCCTACGAGCAGTACTTC	CSVSGTESSYEQYF
20	TRBV9	TRBJ2-1	TRBD2	TGTGCCAGCAGCGCGACGACTAGCGGGATTCGGGATTATATTTTGGATGAGCAGTTCTTC	CASSATTSGIRDYILDEQFF
14	TRBV19	TRBJ1-2	NA	TGTGCCAGTGACCCCGCAGGGACTAACTATGGCTACACCTTC	CASDPAGTNYGYTF
16	TRBV2	TRBJ1-3	TRBD1	TGTGCCAGTCAGCAGACAGGGGGCATCTCTGGAAACACCATATATTTT	CASQQTGGISGNTIYF
15	TRBV27	TRBJ2-1	TRBD2	TGTGCCAGCAGTTTATCGATATGGGGGGGAAATGAGCAGTTCTTC	CASSLSIWGGNEQFF
14	TRBV6-5	TRBJ1-2	NA	TGTGCCAGCAAACCGGGACTGATTAACTATGGCTACACCTTC	CASKPGLINYGYTF
12	TRBV5-6	TRBJ2-2	NA	TGTGCCAGCAGCTATGGGACCGGGGAGCTGTTTTTT	CASSYGTGELFF
18	TRBV7-6	TRBJ2-2	TRBD1	TGTGCCAGCAGCTTACAGGTTCAGGGGGCGGTTAGCACCGGGGAGCTGTTTTTT	CASSLQVQGAVSTGELFF
15	TRBV7-9	TRBJ1-1	TRBD1	TGTGCCAGCAGCTTAGAGACAGGGGGTCGGACTGAAGCTTTCTTT	CASSLETGGRTEAFF
12	TRBV29-1	TRBJ2-7	TRBD1	TGCAGCGCAGCGGACAGGGGCTACGAGCAGTACTTC	CSAADRGYEQYF
13	TRBV30	TRBJ2-5	NA	TGTGCCTGGAGTGTACCTCCCCTCGAGACCCAGTACTTC	CAWSVPPLETQYF
16	TRBV7-3	TRBJ2-1	TRBD2	TGTGCCAGCAGCCCGGCGACTAGCGGCTACTACAATGAGCAGTTCTTC	CASSPATSGYYNEQFF
16	TRBV7-3	TRBJ2-2	TRBD2	TGTGCCAGCAGCTTACTCGGGACTAGTGAAATCGGGGAGCTGTTTTTT	CASSLLGTSEIGELFF
16	TRBV28	TRBJ2-1	NA	TGTGCCAGCAGTTTTGGCTCCCTGTCAGCCTTCAATGAGCAGTTCTTC	CASSFGSLSAFNEQFF
14	TRBV6-5	TRBJ2-5	NA	TGTGCCAGCAGCCCCTTCAGGGCCCGTGAGACCCAGTACTTC	CASSPFRARETQYF
14	TRBV27	TRBJ2-5	TRBD1	TGTGCCAGCAGCCCGACAGGGGCGCAAGAGACCCAGTACTTC	CASSPTGAQETQYF
15	TRBV28	TRBJ2-7	NA	TGTGCCAGCCATTCACATAGCGGATCGACCTACGAGCAGTACTTC	CASHSHSGSTYEQYF
13	TRBV5-8	TRBJ2-7	NA	TGTGCCAGCAGACCGACAGGAGTCTACGAGCAGTACTTC	CASRPTGVYEQYF
16	TRBV5-1	TRBJ1-4	TRBD1	TGCGCCAGCAGCTTGAGACAGGGAGCGACTAATGAAAAACTGTTTTTT	CASSLRQGATNEKLFF
16	TRBV9	TRBJ2-7	TRBD1	TGTGCCAGCAGCGTAGGAGTAGACAGGGGATTCTACGAGCAGTACTTC	CASSVGVDRGFYEQYF